Listed here are 18 T cell receptor beta chains from one sample, sequenced in a study of beta chain features in type 1 diabetes. The authors reverse transcribed all of the isolated RNA, so sequencing captured expressed TCRB transcripts. The repertoire was sequenced with immunoSEQ multiplex PCR; TCRdb's copy has only in-frame clones and lacks some. This sample yields about 400,000 clones, of which approximately 12% are seen a single time; approximately 0.015% belongs to the top ten. The sequencing input was naive CD4+ T cells from blood. The receptor set was obtained from a man aged 18 to 29 in good health.

This clone has only a few counts. This rearrangement joins TRBV7-2 to TRBJ2-1; TRBD1 matches 7 bases. In germline, CDR1 is SGHTA, CDR2 FQGNSA. CDR3 length equals 12 residues. V lost 4 bases and J lost 6; bases outside the gene matches: 0. The CDR3 spells CASSSGGNEQFF. For the CDR3, the DNA is TGTGCCAGCAGCTCAGGGGGCAATGAGCAGTTCTTC.

The rearrangement joins TRBV19 to TRBJ1-5; D might be TRBD1 (5 bases). The CDR3 has 13 amino acids. Trimming cost V 6 bases and J 7 bases, with 13 bases left between them. The germline gives CDR1 LNHDA, CDR2 SQIVND (reference sequence). CDR3 sequence reads: CASSPGREQPQHF. CDR3 nucleotides: TGTGCCAGTAGCCCGGGCAGGGAACAGCCCCAGCATTTT. The entire variable domain, with the rest obtained from reference TRBV19 and TRBJ1-5, is as follows: DGGITQSPKYLFRKEGQNVTLSCEQNLNHDAMYWYRQDPGQGLRLIYYSQIVNDFQKGDIAEGYSVSREKKESFPLTVTSAQKNPTAFYLCASSPGREQPQHFGDGTRLSIL.

The CDR3 coding sequence is TGTGCCAGCAGCACCCGGGAAATCGGCCATCGAGGAGAGACCCAGTACTTC. Protein product: CASSTREIGHRGETQYF. The V gene is TRBV9, the J gene TRBJ2-5, with a possible D match to TRBD2 (5 bases). Trimming removed 4 bases at V and 4 bases at J, with 23 bases between. CDR3 length: 17 residues. CDR1 is SGDLS and CDR2 is YYNGEE in the germline V gene.

This clone was counted only a few times. The chain joins TRBV4-1 to TRBJ1-2; maybe TRBD1 (6 bases). The V end lost 3 bases, the J end lost 2 bases, and 13 bases lay between the germline ends. CDR3 size: 15 residues. The germline V gene encodes CDR1 MGHRA and CDR2 YSYEKL. The CDR3 DNA reads TGCGCCAGCAGCCAGGGTCAGGGGTCCAACTATGGCTACACCTTC. Translation: CASSQGQGSNYGYTF.

In its sample, this clone was seen a few times. The rearrangement joins TRBV7-2 to TRBJ2-2; 8 positions match TRBD2. Trimming took 5 bases from V and 5 from J; bases not matched to a gene: 10. Germline lookup yields CDR1 SGHTA and CDR2 FQGNSA. CDR3 length: 16 amino acids. CDR3 sequence (DNA): TGTGCCAGCAGCCTAAGCGGGAGTGGTAGGACCGGGGAGCTGTTTTTT. Protein sequence: CASSLSGSGRTGELFF.

The chain couples TRBV6-5 to TRBJ2-7, with 9 bases matching TRBD1. CDR1 is MNHEY, CDR2 SVGAGI, per germline. The CDR3 consists of 14 residues. Germline trimming cut 6 bases from V and 5 bases from J; bases unmatched to any gene: 8. CDR3 region: CASRSGQGTDEQYF. The CDR3 DNA reads as TGTGCCAGCAGGTCGGGACAGGGAACCGACGAGCAGTACTTC.

This clone showed up just a few times. The chain employs TRBV7-3 and TRBJ2-7; 9 positions match TRBD2. V lost 6 bases and J lost 2; bases outside the gene matches: 8. The CDR3 consists of 15 residues. The germline CDR1 and CDR2 sequences are SGHTA and FQGTGA. CDR3 loop: CASRRGGTETYEQYF. For the CDR3, the DNA is TGTGCCAGCAGGCGGGGGGGGACGGAAACCTACGAGCAGTACTTC.

This clone turned up a few times. This chain connects TRBV5-4 to TRBJ2-2, with 11 positions matching TRBD1. The CDR3 covers 16 residues. Germline V CDR1 and CDR2: SGHNT, YYREEE (reference sequence). Trimming cost V 5 bases and J 4 bases; bases outside gene matches: 7. CDR3 nucleotide sequence: TGTGCCAGCAGAATGGCCGGGACAGGGGGCACCGGGGAGCTGTTTTTT. Its protein product is CASRMAGTGGTGELFF.

This clone was observed a handful of times. The chain employs TRBV5-4 and TRBJ2-7, with 9 bases fitting TRBD1. The CDR3 covers 15 residues. Trimming took 4 bases from V and 1 from J; bases not matched to a gene: 6. Germline CDR1 SGHNT, CDR2 YYREEE (reference sequence). For the CDR3, the DNA is TGTGCCAGCAGCAGCTGGGACAGGGCTTCCTACGAGCAGTACTTC. Its protein is CASSSWDRASYEQYF.

This clone was counted only a few times. The V gene is TRBV28, the J gene TRBJ1-1; 11 bases line up with TRBD1. J was trimmed by 7 bases and V by 5 bases; bases with no gene match: 3. Germline lookup yields CDR1 MDHEN and CDR2 SYDVKM. CDR3 length: 13 amino acids. This chain's CDR3 is CASSPGQGGEAFF. DNA for the CDR3: TGTGCCAGCAGTCCGGGACAGGGGGGTGAAGCTTTCTTT.

This clone was observed a few times. This chain connects TRBV6-6 to TRBJ2-1, with D possibly TRBD1 on 6 matching bases. Germline V gene data show CDR1 as MNHNY and CDR2 as SVGAGI (reference sequence). This CDR3 region has 15 residues. Deletions cut 1 base from V and 4 bases from J, with 11 bases between. The CDR3 loop is CASSYFGTQYNEQFF. The CDR3 region has the DNA TGTGCCAGCAGTTACTTCGGGACACAATACAATGAGCAGTTCTTC.

The chain carries TRBV5-5 and TRBJ2-2, with a tentative D call TRBD2 (5 bases). V was shortened by 6 bases and J by 2 bases, with 20 bases between the two germline ends. Germline V CDR1 and CDR2: SGHKS, YYEKEE (reference sequence). This CDR3 has 17 residues. In nucleotides, the CDR3 is TGTGCCAGCAACTCTCCCGCGGGTGGGAGCAACACCGGGGAGCTGTTTTTT. As protein: CASNSPAGGSNTGELFF.

This clone was observed a handful of times. The chain is built from TRBV28 and TRBJ2-5; 7 bases agree with TRBD1. The trim removed 4 bases at V and 1 base at J, leaving 3 bases unmatched. The CDR3 spans 14 residues. The germline gives CDR1 MDHEN, CDR2 SYDVKM. The CDR3 DNA reads TGTGCCAGCAGTTCAGGACAGGTCCAAGAGACCCAGTACTTC. Amino acid sequence: CASSSGQVQETQYF.

The chain combines TRBV6-5 with TRBJ2-1; 11 bases match TRBD2. CDR1 and CDR2 from the germline V gene are MNHEY and SVGAGI. The CDR3 extends over 15 amino acids. V lost 2 bases and J lost 7; bases outside the gene matches: 4. The CDR3 region is CASSYQRTSGNEQFF. The CDR3 DNA follows: TGTGCCAGCAGTTACCAACGGACTAGCGGGAATGAGCAGTTCTTC.

The genes are TRBV30 and TRBJ2-7; D is possibly TRBD1 (5 bases). V was pared by 7 bases and J by 0 bases, with 16 bases between. CDR3 length: 14 residues. Per the germline V gene, CDR1 is GTSNPN and CDR2 is SVGIG (reference sequence). The CDR3 is CASQGTVGSYEQYF. In DNA form, the CDR3 reads TGTGCCTCCCAGGGTACTGTGGGCTCCTACGAGCAGTACTTC.

This clone was detected only a few times. The chain has TRBV5-1 and TRBJ2-5; 11 bases fit TRBD2. CDR3 size: 16 residues. Trimming removed 3 bases from V and 3 bases from J; junction bases left unmatched: 7. Germline values: CDR1 SGHRS, CDR2 YFSETQ. CDR3 DNA: TGCGCCAGCAGCTCATTGCCGGGACTAGCGGAAGAGACCCAGTACTTC. Protein product: CASSSLPGLAEETQYF.

This clone was recorded a few times. Written as DNA, the CDR3 is TGTGCCAGCAGTCCGGAGGGACAGGGGTATTATGAGCAGTTCTTC. Protein product: CASSPEGQGYYEQFF. V and J are TRBV28 and TRBJ2-1, with 10 bases fitting TRBD1. Germline-derived CDR1 and CDR2 are MDHEN and SYDVKM. Trimming at V came to 5 bases and at J to 8 bases, leaving 9 bases not matched to a gene. The CDR3 covers 15 residues. Together with reference TRBV28 and TRBJ2-1, the CDR3 gives the full variable domain: DVKVTQSSRYLVKRTGEKVFLECVQDMDHENMFWYRQDPGLGLRLIYFSYDVKMKEKGDIPEGYSVSREKKERFSLILESASTNQTSMYLCASSPEGQGYYEQFFGPGTRLTVL.

The table lists this clone with many counts. The V and J genes are TRBV29-1 and TRBJ2-3; D ambiguous. Germline V gene lookup returns CDR1 SQVTM and CDR2 ANQGSEA. V shed 0 bases and J shed 4 bases, with 5 bases lying between them. The CDR3 is made up of 12 amino acids. CDR3 in DNA: TGCAGCGTTGAAGATCTCCCAGATACGCAGTATTTT. Translated, it gives CSVEDLPDTQYF.